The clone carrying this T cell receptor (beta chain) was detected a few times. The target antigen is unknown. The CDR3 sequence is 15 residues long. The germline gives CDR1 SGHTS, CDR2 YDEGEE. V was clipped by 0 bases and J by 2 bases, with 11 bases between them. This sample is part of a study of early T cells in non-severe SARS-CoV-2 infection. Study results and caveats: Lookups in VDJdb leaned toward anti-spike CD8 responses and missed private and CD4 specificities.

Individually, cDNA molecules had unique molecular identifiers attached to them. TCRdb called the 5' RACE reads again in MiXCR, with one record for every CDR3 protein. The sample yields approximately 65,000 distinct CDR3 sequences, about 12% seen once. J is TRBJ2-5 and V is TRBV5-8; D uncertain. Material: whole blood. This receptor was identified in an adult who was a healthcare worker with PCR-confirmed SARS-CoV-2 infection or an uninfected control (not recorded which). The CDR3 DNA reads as TGTGCCAGCAGCTTGGCCAGGCGCAGGCAAGAGACCCAGTACTTC. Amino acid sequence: CASSLARRRQETQYF.